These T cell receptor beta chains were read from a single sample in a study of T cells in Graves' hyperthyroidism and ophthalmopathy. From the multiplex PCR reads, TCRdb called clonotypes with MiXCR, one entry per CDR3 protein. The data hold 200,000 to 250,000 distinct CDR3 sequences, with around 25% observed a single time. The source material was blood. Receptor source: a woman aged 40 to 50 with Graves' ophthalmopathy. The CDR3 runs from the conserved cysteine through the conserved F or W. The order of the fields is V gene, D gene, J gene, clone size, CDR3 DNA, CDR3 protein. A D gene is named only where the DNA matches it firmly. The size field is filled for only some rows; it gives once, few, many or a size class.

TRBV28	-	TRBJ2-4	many	TGTGCCAGCAGTTTACAACCCGTCAAAAACATTCAGTACTTC	CASSLQPVKNIQYF
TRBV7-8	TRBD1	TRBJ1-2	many	TGTGCCAGCAGCTTAGTTGGACAGGGGAAACTTGGCTACACCTTC	CASSLVGQGKLGYTF
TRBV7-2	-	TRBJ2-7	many	TGTGCCAGCAGCTTAGAGTGGGCTAGCCACGAGCAGTACTTC	CASSLEWASHEQYF
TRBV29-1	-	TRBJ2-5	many	TGCAGCGTTGGCGAGGGAGACGGGGAGACCCAGTACTTC	CSVGEGDGETQYF
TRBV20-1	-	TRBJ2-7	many	TGCAGTGCTAGTCACGGGGTCCCAGCTTGGACCTTTTACTACGAGCAGTACTTC	CSASHGVPAWTFYYEQYF
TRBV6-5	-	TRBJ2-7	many	TGTGCCAGCAGTTACTCGTCTACTCCGAATCAACAGTACTTC	CASSYSSTPNQQYF
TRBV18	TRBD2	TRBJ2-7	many	TGTGCCAGCTCACCATCCGGGACTAGCGGCTACGAGCAGTACTTC	CASSPSGTSGYEQYF
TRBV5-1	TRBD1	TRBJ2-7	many	TGCGCCAGCAGCTCCCCGGGACAGGGGGCCGAGGAGCAGTACTTC	CASSSPGQGAEEQYF
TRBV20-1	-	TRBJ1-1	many	TGCAGTGCTCCGATTTTTTTTGAAGCTTTCTTT	CSAPIFFEAFF
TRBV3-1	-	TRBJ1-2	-	TGTGCCAGCAGCCAAGATCCCCTAGGAGCAGGGCAGATGGACGGCTACACCTTC	CASSQDPLGAGQMDGYTF
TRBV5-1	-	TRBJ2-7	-	TGCGCCAGCAGCTTGGGAGTCGGCCTGATCGAGCAGTACTTC	CASSLGVGLIEQYF
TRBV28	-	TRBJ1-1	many	TGTGCCAGCAGTCCAACAGGGTACAAGGCTGAAGCTTTCTTT	CASSPTGYKAEAFF
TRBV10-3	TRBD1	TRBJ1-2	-	TGTGCCATCAGTCCCGGGACAGAATCTCCCTATGGCTACACCTTC	CAISPGTESPYGYTF
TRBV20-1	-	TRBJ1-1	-	TGCAGTGCTAGGGGAACTACGTTGGACAGTGAAGCTTTCTTT	CSARGTTLDSEAFF
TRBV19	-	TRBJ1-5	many	TGTGCCAGTAACCTGGGGGACAACAATCAGCCCCAGCATTTT	CASNLGDNNQPQHF
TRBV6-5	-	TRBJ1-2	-	TGTGCCAGCAGTTACGGAGGGGGGCCTGGTGGCTACACCTTC	CASSYGGGPGGYTF
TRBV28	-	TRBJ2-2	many	TGTGCCAGCAGCCCGATCAGGGGTATGCAGACCGGGGAGCTGTTTTTT	CASSPIRGMQTGELFF
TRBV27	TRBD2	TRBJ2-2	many	TGTGCCAGCAGAGTGGGAGGGGCCGAGAATACCGCCGGGGAGCTGTTTTTT	CASRVGGAENTAGELFF
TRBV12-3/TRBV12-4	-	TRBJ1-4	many	TGTGCCAGCAGTTTTATGGGTGATAATGAAAAACTGTTTTTT	CASSFMGDNEKLFF
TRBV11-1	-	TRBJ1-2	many	TGTGCCAGCAGCATCCCTGAGGGGCGATTGAACTATGGCTACACCTTC	CASSIPEGRLNYGYTF
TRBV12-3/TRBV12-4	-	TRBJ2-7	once	TGTGCCAGCAGTTTGGATTTGGGGGGTCGCTACGAGCAGTACTTC	CASSLDLGGRYEQYF
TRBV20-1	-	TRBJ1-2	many	TGCAGTGCTAGACAGCTCCAGCCCCTAGGCTATGGCTACACCTTC	CSARQLQPLGYGYTF
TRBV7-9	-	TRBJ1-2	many	TGTGCCAGCAGCTTAGTGCCTGGGTTCTATGGCTACACCTTC	CASSLVPGFYGYTF
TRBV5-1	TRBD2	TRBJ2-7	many	TGCGCCAGCAGCGCACCGGGACTAGGGGCACACGAGCAGTACTTC	CASSAPGLGAHEQYF
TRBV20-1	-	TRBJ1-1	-	TGCAGTGCTAGAGATTGGGACACTGAAGCTTTCTTT	CSARDWDTEAFF
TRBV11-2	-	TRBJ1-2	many	TGTGCCAGCAGCTTAGACCAGGGGCCCTATGGCTACACCTTC	CASSLDQGPYGYTF
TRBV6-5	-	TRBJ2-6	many	TGTGCCAGCAGTTATTTGGGGGGGCCAGGGGCCAACGTCCTGACTTTC	CASSYLGGPGANVLTF
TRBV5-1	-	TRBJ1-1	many	TGCGCCAGCAGCGGCTCTGCGGGCCTCGACGAAGCTTTCTTT	CASSGSAGLDEAFF
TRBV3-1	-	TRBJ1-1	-	TGTGCCAGCAGCTACATAGGGGTGACTGAAGCTTTCTTT	CASSYIGVTEAFF